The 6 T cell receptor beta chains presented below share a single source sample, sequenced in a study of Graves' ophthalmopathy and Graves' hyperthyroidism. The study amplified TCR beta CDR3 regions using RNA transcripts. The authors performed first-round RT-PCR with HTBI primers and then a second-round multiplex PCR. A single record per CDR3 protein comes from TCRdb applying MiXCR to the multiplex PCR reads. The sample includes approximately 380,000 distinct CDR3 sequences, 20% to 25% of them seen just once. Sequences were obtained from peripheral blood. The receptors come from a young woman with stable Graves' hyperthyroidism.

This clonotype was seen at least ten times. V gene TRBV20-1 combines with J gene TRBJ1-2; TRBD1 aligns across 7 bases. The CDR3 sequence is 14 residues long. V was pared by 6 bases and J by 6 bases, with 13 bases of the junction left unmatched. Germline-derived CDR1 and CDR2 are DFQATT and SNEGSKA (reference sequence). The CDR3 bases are TGCAGTGCCACTCTGACAGGGCGAGGAAATGGCTACACCTTC. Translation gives CSATLTGRGNGYTF.

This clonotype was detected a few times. CDR3 DNA sequence: TGTGCCAGCAGCCAAGGGTTGCGGCCCCAGCATTTT. It specifies CASSQGLRPQHF. The V gene is TRBV4-2, the J gene TRBJ1-5, with D unclear. The CDR3 spans 12 residues. Per the germline V gene, CDR1 is LGHNA and CDR2 is YNFKEQ. V lost 1 base and J lost 9, with 7 bases in between.

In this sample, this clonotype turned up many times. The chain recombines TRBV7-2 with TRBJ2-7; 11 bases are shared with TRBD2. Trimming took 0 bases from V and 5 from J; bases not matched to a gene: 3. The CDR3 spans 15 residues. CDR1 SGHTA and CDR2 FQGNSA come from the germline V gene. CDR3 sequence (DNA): TGTGCCAGCAGCTTAGCACTAGCGGGAGCCCACGAGCAGTACTTC. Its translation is CASSLALAGAHEQYF.

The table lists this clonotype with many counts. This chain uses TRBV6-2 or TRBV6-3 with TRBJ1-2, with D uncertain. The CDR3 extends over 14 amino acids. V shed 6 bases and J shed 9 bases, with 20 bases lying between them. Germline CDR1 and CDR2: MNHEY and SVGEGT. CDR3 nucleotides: TGTGCCAGCAGCGAGACCCCACGGATTGATAGCTACACCTTC. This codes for CASSETPRIDSYTF.

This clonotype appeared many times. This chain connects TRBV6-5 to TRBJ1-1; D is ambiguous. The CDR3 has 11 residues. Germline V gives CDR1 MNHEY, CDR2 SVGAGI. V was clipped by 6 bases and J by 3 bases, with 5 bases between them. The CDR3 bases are TGTGCCAGCAGCGGGTACACTGAAGCTTTCTTT. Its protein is CASSGYTEAFF.

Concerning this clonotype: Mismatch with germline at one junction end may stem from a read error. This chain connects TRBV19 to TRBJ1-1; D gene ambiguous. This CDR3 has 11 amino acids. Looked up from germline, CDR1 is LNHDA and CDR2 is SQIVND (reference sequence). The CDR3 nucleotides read TGTTCCAGTAGTATGGGCAGGGAAGCTTTCTTT. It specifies CSSSMGREAFF.